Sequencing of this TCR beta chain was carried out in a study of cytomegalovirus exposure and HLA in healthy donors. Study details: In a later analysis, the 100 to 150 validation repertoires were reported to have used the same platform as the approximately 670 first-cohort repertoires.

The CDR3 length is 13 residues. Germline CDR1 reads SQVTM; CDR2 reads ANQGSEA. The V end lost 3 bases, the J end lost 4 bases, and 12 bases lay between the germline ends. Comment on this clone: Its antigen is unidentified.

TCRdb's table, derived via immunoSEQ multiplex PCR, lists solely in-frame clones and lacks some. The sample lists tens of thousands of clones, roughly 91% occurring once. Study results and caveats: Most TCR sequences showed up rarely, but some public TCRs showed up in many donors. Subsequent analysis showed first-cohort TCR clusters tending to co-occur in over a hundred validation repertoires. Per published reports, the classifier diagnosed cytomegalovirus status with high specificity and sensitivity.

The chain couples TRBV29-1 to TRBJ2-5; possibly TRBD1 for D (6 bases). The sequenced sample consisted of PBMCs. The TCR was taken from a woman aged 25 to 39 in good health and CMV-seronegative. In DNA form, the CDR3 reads TGCAGCGTTGATGGGCAACAGGGAGAGACCCAGTACTTC. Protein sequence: CSVDGQQGETQYF.